This paragraph covers one TCR beta chain sequence. This record belongs to a study of blood T cell repertoires in COVID-19. Study summary: Sources were T cells, B-cell-depleted T cells, or PBMCs; the material itself was cDNA or gDNA.

Which cohort a participant joined came from the clinical history participants gave. The CDR3 runs 15 residues. Looked up from germline, CDR1 is SGHNT and CDR2 is YYREEE (reference sequence). V was cut by 4 bases and J by 2 bases, with 16 bases left in between. Authors' data handling: Nucleated cell counts were estimated from reference gene primer amplification. Data came from immunoSEQ multiplex PCR; TCRdb stores just in-frame clones and leaves some out. The DNA was the basis for D and trimming; V, J and clone size are from that table. The sample contains about 330,000 clones, 92% of which appear only once.

The chain links TRBV5-4 to TRBJ2-7; possibly TRBD1 for D (5 bases). The sample comprised PBMCs or T cells enriched from blood (not recorded which). This receptor was taken from a woman aged 25 to 45 who had recovered from COVID-19. CDR3 residues: CASSRPQGGPYEQYF. CDR3 DNA: TGTGCCAGCAGCCGCCCCCAGGGCGGCCCCTACGAGCAGTACTTC. The complete variable domain, with remaining parts taken from reference TRBV5-4 and TRBJ2-7, reads ETGVTQSPTHLIKTRGQQVTLRCSSQSGHNTVSWYQQALGQGPQFIFQYYREEENGRGNFPPRFSGLQFPNYSSELNVNALELDDSALYLCASSRPQGGPYEQYFGPGTRLTVT.